This T cell receptor (beta chain) was sequenced for a study of blood T cell repertoires in COVID-19. Overall study context: Acute and convalescent COVID-19 samples came from the United States, Italy and Spain. PBMCs, B-cell-depleted T cells, or T cells were the source of the cDNA or gDNA that made up the material.

V shed 0 bases, J shed 6 bases, and the junction held 2 bases outside the gene matches. This CDR3 comprises 15 residues. Per the germline V gene, CDR1 is MGHRA and CDR2 is YSYEKL. Methods used by the authors: Counts of nucleated cells, estimated from reference gene primer amplification, were obtained. TCRdb keeps only in-frame clones here, not all; method: immunoSEQ multiplex PCR. The V and J calls and clone size are taken from that table; D and trimming were inferred from the DNA. This table has roughly 100,000 clones, about 89% appearing once. Input material: peripheral blood. This receptor was taken from a woman aged 60-70 years with acute or convalescent COVID-19. The V gene is TRBV4-1, the J gene TRBJ2-1; 10 nucleotides line up with TRBD2. CDR3 in amino acids: CASSQDPSGGNEQFF. The CDR3 DNA reads TGCGCCAGCAGCCAAGATCCTAGCGGGGGCAATGAGCAGTTCTTC.